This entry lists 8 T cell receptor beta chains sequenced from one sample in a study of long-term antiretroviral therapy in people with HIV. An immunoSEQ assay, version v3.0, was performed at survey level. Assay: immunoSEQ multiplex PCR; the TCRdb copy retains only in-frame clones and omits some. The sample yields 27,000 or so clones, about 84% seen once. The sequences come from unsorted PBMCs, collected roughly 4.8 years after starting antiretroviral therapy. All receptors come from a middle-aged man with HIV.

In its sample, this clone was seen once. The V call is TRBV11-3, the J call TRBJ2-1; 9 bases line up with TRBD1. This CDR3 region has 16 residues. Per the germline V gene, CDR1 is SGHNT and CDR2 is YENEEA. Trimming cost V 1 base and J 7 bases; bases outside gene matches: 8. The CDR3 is CASSLVGQGHGNEQFF. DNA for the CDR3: TGTGCCAGCAGCTTAGTCGGACAGGGGCACGGGAATGAGCAGTTCTTC. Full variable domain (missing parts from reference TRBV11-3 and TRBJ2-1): EAGVVQSPRYKIIEKKQPVAFWCNPISGHNTLYWYLQNLGQGPELLIRYENEEAVDDSQLPKDRFSAERLKGVDSTLKIQPAELGDSAVYLCASSLVGQGHGNEQFFGPGTRLTVL.

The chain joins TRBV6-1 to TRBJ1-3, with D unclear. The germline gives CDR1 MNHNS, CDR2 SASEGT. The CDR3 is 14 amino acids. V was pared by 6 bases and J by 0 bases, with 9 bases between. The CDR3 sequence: CASSLVDSGNTIYF. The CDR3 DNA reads TGTGCCAGCAGCCTAGTAGACTCTGGAAACACCATATATTTT.

The CDR3 loop reads CASSYDRTKNIQYF. The CDR3 region has the DNA TGTGCCAGCAGTTATGACAGGACCAAAAACATTCAGTACTTC. The V call is TRBV28, the J call TRBJ2-4; possibly TRBD1 for D (6 bases). Per germline, CDR1 MDHEN and CDR2 SYDVKM. V shed 4 bases and J shed 2 bases, with 9 bases lying between them. The CDR3 runs to 14 residues.

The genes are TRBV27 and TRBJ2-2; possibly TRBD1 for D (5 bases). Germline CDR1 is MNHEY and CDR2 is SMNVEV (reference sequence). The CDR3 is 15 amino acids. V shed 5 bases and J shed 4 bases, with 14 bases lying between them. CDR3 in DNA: TGTGCCAGCAGTCCAGGCCGACAGATCACCGGGGAGCTGTTTTTT. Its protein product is CASSPGRQITGELFF.

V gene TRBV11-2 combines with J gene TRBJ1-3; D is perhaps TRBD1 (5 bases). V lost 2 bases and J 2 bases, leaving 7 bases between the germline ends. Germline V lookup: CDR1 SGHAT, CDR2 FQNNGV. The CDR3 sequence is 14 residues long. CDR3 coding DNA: TGTGCCAGCAGCTTACAGGGAGCTGGAAACACCATATATTTT. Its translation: CASSLQGAGNTIYF.

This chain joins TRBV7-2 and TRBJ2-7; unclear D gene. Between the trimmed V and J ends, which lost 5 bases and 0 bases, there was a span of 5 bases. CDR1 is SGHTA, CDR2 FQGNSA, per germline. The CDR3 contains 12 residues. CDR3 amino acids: CASSRSSYEQYF. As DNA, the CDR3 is TGTGCCAGCAGCAGGAGCTCCTACGAGCAGTACTTC.

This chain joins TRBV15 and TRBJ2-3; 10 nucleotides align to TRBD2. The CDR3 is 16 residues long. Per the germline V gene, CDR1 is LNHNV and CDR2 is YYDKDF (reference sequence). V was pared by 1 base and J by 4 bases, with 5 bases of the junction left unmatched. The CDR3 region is CATSRVLAGNADTQYF. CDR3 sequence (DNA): TGTGCCACCAGCAGAGTACTAGCGGGGAATGCAGATACGCAGTATTTT.

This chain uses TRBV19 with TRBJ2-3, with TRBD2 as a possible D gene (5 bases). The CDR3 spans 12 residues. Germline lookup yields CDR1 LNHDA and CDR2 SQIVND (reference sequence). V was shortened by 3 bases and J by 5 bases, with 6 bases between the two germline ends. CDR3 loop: CASSIGRDTQYF. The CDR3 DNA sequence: TGTGCCAGTAGTATTGGGAGAGATACGCAGTATTTT.